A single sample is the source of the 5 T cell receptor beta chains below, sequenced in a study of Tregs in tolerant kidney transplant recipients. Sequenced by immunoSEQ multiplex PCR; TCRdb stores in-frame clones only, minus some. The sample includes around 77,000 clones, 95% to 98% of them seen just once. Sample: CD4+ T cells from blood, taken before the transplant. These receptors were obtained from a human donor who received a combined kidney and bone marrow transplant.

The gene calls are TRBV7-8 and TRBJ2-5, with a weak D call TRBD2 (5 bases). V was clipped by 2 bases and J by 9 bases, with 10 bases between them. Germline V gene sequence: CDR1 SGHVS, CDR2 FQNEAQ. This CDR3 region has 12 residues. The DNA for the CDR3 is TGTGCCAGCAGCTTAACCATGGAGGCCCAGTACTTC. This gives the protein CASSLTMEAQYF.

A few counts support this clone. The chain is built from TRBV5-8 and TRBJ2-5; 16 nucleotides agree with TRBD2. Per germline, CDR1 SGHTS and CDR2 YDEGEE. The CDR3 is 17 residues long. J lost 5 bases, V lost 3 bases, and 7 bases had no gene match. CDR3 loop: CASSSGLAGGPEETQYF. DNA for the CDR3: TGTGCCAGCAGCTCGGGACTAGCGGGAGGGCCGGAGGAGACCCAGTACTTC.

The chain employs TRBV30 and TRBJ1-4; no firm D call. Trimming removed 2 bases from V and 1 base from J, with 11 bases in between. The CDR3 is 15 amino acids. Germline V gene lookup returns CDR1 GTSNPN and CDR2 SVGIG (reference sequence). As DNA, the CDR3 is TGTGCCTGGAGTCCTTCTTCCCGAACTAATGAAAAACTGTTTTTT. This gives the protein CAWSPSSRTNEKLFF.

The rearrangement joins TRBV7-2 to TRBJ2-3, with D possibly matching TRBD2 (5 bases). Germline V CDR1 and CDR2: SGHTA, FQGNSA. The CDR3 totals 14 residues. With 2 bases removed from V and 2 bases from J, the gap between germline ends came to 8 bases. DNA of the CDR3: TGTGCCAGCAGCTTACTAGCCCTCACAGATACGCAGTATTTT. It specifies CASSLLALTDTQYF.

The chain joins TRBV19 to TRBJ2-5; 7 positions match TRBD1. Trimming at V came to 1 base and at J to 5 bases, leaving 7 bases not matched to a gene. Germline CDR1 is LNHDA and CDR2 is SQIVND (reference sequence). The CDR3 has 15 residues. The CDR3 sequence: CASSIGTTGWETQYF. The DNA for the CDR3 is TGTGCCAGTAGTATAGGGACGACAGGGTGGGAGACCCAGTACTTC.